The T cell receptor beta chain under discussion was sequenced for a study of T cells after yellow fever vaccination. The CDR3 has 16 amino acids. Germline-derived CDR1 and CDR2 are MGHRA and YSYEKL. J gave up 3 bases and V 4 bases, and 6 bases lay outside the gene matches. In making TCR cDNA, 5'RACE template switching added a universal primer site and UMIs to it. TCRdb used MiXCR to reprocess the 5' RACE reads, holding one entry per CDR3 protein. The table has 250,000 to 300,000 distinct CDR3 sequences, approximately 8% seen once; the top ten hold approximately 3.5%. The material sequenced was CD4+ T cells sorted from PBMCs, taken 5 days after the yellow fever booster vaccination. J is TRBJ2-1 and V is TRBV4-1, with 10 bases identical to TRBD2. The clonotype originates from a man between 18 and 35 years old who received the YFV17D yellow fever vaccine. CDR3 in DNA: TGCGCCAGCAGCCGAGGTGCTAGCGGGAGCTACAATGAGCAGTTCTTC. Translated: CASSRGASGSYNEQFF.